Listed below are T cell receptor beta chains from one sample, sequenced in a study of T cell responses to AZD1222 COVID-19 vaccine. The assay was immunoSEQ multiplex PCR, and TCRdb's table has in-frame clones only and misses some. This table has 95,000 to 150,000 clones, just over 90% appearing once. The material was peripheral blood, obtained 28 days after the second AZD1222 dose. Every receptor here comes from an adult who received the AZD1222 COVID-19 vaccine. Each CDR3 is given with its conserved first and last residue. A D gene is named only where the DNA matches it firmly. Some rows have no size entry. The others give once, few or many, or a class for an expanded clone.

CDR3 length	V gene	J gene	D gene	clone size	CDR3 DNA	CDR3 protein
13	TRBV2	TRBJ1-5	.	.	TGTGCCAGCAGCAAAGATAGCAATCAGCCCCAGCATTTT	CASSKDSNQPQHF
15	TRBV29-1	TRBJ1-1	TRBD1	.	TGCAGCGGCATCCGGGACAGAGTCATGAACACTGAAGCTTTCTTT	CSGIRDRVMNTEAFF
18	TRBV9	TRBJ1-1	TRBD1	.	TGTGCCAGCAGCGTAGGGTTAGGGGGCTCTCGAATGAACACTGAAGCTTTCTTT	CASSVGLGGSRMNTEAFF
19	TRBV7-2	TRBJ2-2	TRBD2	.	TGTGCCAGCAGCCAACGGACTAGCGGGGGGGCCGGGAACACCGGGGAGCTGTTTTTT	CASSQRTSGGAGNTGELFF
16	TRBV5-1	TRBJ2-2	TRBD2	.	TGCGCCAGCAGCTTTGGGACTAGCAAGAACACCGGGGAGCTGTTTTTT	CASSFGTSKNTGELFF
16	TRBV5-4	TRBJ1-6	TRBD1	.	TGTGCCAGCAGACCCGGGACAGAGCTGAATAATTCACCCCTCCACTTT	CASRPGTELNNSPLHF
15	TRBV6-2/TRBV6-3	TRBJ1-1	.	.	TGTGCCAGCAGTCTGGATGAGGGGATGAACACTGAAGCTTTCTTT	CASSLDEGMNTEAFF
13	TRBV7-2	TRBJ2-5	.	.	TGTGCCAGCAGCCAAACCGAGAGGGAGACCCAGTACTTC	CASSQTERETQYF
15	TRBV11-2	TRBJ2-7	.	.	TGTGCCAGCAGCTTAGGACCACAGGGTTCCTACGAGCAGTACTTC	CASSLGPQGSYEQYF
14	TRBV14	TRBJ2-7	.	.	TGTGCCAGCAGCCAATTAACAGGACCCTACGAGCAGTACTTC	CASSQLTGPYEQYF
16	TRBV6-1	TRBJ1-5	.	few	TGTGCCAGCAGTGAGTATATAGGAGGGGGCAATCAGCCCCAGCATTTT	CASSEYIGGGNQPQHF
16	TRBV7-2	TRBJ2-5	.	.	TGTGCCAGCAGCCCCTCGACTTCCGGGAGATTTGGGACCCAGTACTTC	CASSPSTSGRFGTQYF
14	TRBV11-2	TRBJ1-1	TRBD1	.	TGTGCCAGCAGTTTACAGGGGCCTCTTGGTGAAGCTTTCTTT	CASSLQGPLGEAFF
15	TRBV7-9	TRBJ2-7	.	few	TGTGCCAGCAGCTTCGACGGCGTTCCACCGAGGGAGCAGTACTTC	CASSFDGVPPREQYF
11	TRBV6-5	TRBJ1-6	.	.	TGTGCCAGCAGTTACAGGGGTTCTCTCCACTTT	CASSYRGSLHF
18	TRBV5-1	TRBJ2-5	TRBD2	.	TGCGCCAGCAGCTTCGGACTAGCGGGAGTGGGTCTTCAAGAGACCCAGTACTTC	CASSFGLAGVGLQETQYF
15	TRBV5-5	TRBJ1-1	.	once	TGTGCCAGCAGCTTATTAAGGACGGTGAACACTGAAGCTTTCTTT	CASSLLRTVNTEAFF
13	TRBV7-2	TRBJ2-2	.	.	TGTGCCAGCAGCCCCACATTCACCGGGGAGCTGTTTTTT	CASSPTFTGELFF
13	TRBV12-3/TRBV12-4	TRBJ2-1	.	.	TGTGCCAGCAGTTTAAGACCCTACAATGAGCAGTTCTTC	CASSLRPYNEQFF
15	TRBV4-3	TRBJ1-4	.	few	TGCGCCAGCAGCCAAGATACCTCGGACAGAAGGAAACTGTTTTTT	CASSQDTSDRRKLFF
17	TRBV7-2	TRBJ2-3	TRBD2	.	TGTGCCAGCAGCCCCGACCTCTTCGGCGGGAGAAGGACGACGCAGTATTTT	CASSPDLFGGRRTTQYF
12	TRBV7-8	TRBJ2-7	.	once	TGTGCCAGCAGCTTAGAGGGTTGGGAGCAGTACTTC	CASSLEGWEQYF
12	TRBV27	TRBJ2-2	.	.	TGTGCCAGCAGTCGTGACACCGGGGAGCTGTTTTTT	CASSRDTGELFF